Listed here are 23 T cell receptor beta chains from one sample, sequenced in a study of vaccination and CD4 T cells after COVID-19. The antigens of these receptors remain unknown. The sample's treatment: roughly 10-day PBMC culture with coronavirus spike peptide pools or control peptides (ViraFEST assay). The Oncomine TCR Beta short-read assay was applied to DNA of cultured CD4+ T cells. One entry per CDR3 protein results from TCRdb running MiXCR on the PCR reads. The data hold more than 15,000 distinct CDR3 sequences, with 31% observed a single time. Specimen: cultured CD4+ T cells from blood. The receptors stem from a human donor with COVID-19.

This clonotype showed up just a few times. V and J are TRBV25-1 and TRBJ2-5; 7 bases map to TRBD2. V dropped 1 base and J dropped 5; count of bases not matched to a gene: 7. The CDR3 covers 15 residues. Germline CDR1 is MGHDK and CDR2 is SYGVNS. CDR3: CASSEFSSGRETQYF. In nucleotides, the CDR3 is TGTGCCAGCAGTGAATTCTCTAGCGGACGCGAGACCCAGTACTTC.

The rearrangement links TRBV10-3 to TRBJ2-5; D is unresolved. Per germline, CDR1 ENHRY and CDR2 SYGVKD. The CDR3 runs 12 residues. Trimming took off 10 bases at V and 5 bases at J, with 14 bases between the two ends. CDR3 residues: CATRLDEETQYF. As DNA, the CDR3 is TGTGCCACAAGGCTCGACGAGGAGACCCAGTACTTC.

Only a few counts were recorded for this clonotype. V and J are TRBV4-2 and TRBJ1-5; D perhaps matches TRBD1 (6 bases). Trimming cost V 4 bases and J 0 bases, with 10 bases left between them. This CDR3 contains 15 residues. CDR1 is LGHNA and CDR2 is YNFKEQ in the germline V gene. The CDR3, as DNA: TGTGCCAGCAGCCCGGGACAATCTAGCAATCAGCCCCAGCATTTT. Its translation is CASSPGQSSNQPQHF.

Regarding this clonotype: At one boundary the junction diverges from the germline segment, which might be a read error. This chain connects TRBV12-3 or TRBV12-4 to TRBJ1-1; the D is unclear. There are 13 residues in the CDR3. The CDR3 nucleotides are TGTGCCAGTCGAGAAAAGACCACTACTTCAACTCAATTT. Its translation: CASREKTTTSTQF.

This clonotype was detected only a few times. The CDR3 DNA is TGTGCCAGCAGTGAAAGGAGTACGAGCAATCAGCCCCAGCATTTT. This gives the protein CASSERSTSNQPQHF. The gene calls are TRBV2 and TRBJ1-5, with D uncertain. Germline V gene data show CDR1 as SNHLY and CDR2 as FYNNEI. This CDR3 has 15 amino acids. With 2 bases removed from V and 1 base from J, the gap between germline ends came to 9 bases.

As to this clonotype: The junction departs from the called germline gene at one end, perhaps through a read error. This sequence joins TRBV5-1 and TRBJ2-2; 7 bases match TRBD2. The germline V gene has CDR1 SGHRS and CDR2 YFSETQ. The CDR3 is 15 residues long. DNA of the CDR3: TGCGCCAGCAGCTTGGTGCGGGGGAGCACCGGGAAGCTGTTTTTT. This encodes CASSLVRGSTGKLFF.

This clonotype is a singleton in its sample. The chain carries TRBV28 and TRBJ2-5, with TRBD1 as a possible D gene (5 bases). This CDR3 is 14 amino acids long. Germline lookup yields CDR1 MDHEN and CDR2 SYDVKM. Trimming cost V 4 bases and J 4 bases, with 13 bases left between them. The chain's CDR3 is CASSSSGKGETQYF. Here the CDR3 DNA reads TGTGCCAGCAGTTCGTCAGGGAAGGGAGAGACCCAGTACTTC.

The V call is TRBV5-1, the J call TRBJ1-4, with D maybe TRBD1 (6 bases). CDR1 and CDR2 from the germline V gene are SGHRS and YFSETQ. V was trimmed by 4 bases and J by 4 bases, leaving 14 bases between them. The CDR3 is 15 residues long. The CDR3 sequence is CASSTGTSLNEKLFF. The CDR3 nucleotides read TGCGCCAGCAGCACGGGGACAAGCCTTAATGAAAAACTGTTTTTT.

The chain carries TRBV20-1 and TRBJ2-1; the D is unclear. From germline, CDR1 is DFQATT and CDR2 SNEGSKA (reference sequence). Trimming removed 1 base at V and 0 bases at J, with 13 bases between. This CDR3 has 16 residues. As DNA, the CDR3 is TGCAGTGCTAGAGCGGATACGGCTCTCTCCTACAATGAGCAGTTCTTC. This encodes CSARADTALSYNEQFF.

The rearrangement links TRBV11-3 to TRBJ2-7, with 8 bases lining up with TRBD2. The V segment lost 4 bases and the J segment 4 bases; nucleotides outside the gene matches: 3. Looked up from germline, CDR1 is SGHNT and CDR2 is YENEEA. The CDR3 is 13 residues long. CDR3 region: CASSSGGSYEQYF. The CDR3 nucleotides read TGTGCCAGCAGCTCGGGGGGGAGTTACGAGCAGTACTTC.

DNA of the CDR3: TGCGCCAGCAGCCAAGATTTAGGGAATCAGCCCCAGCATTTT. It encodes CASSQDLGNQPQHF. The gene calls are TRBV4-1 and TRBJ1-5; no clear D gene. This CDR3 comprises 14 residues. V was clipped by 0 bases and J by 4 bases, with 7 bases between them. CDR1 is MGHRA, CDR2 YSYEKL, per germline.

This rearrangement joins TRBV11-2 to TRBJ1-3; D is perhaps TRBD1 (5 bases). Trimming took off 2 bases at V and 2 bases at J, with 19 bases between the two ends. This CDR3 has 18 amino acids. Germline CDR1 SGHAT, CDR2 FQNNGV. The CDR3 here is CASSLSHPGYRTGNTIYF. Written as DNA, the CDR3 is TGTGCCAGCAGCTTAAGTCATCCAGGGTACAGGACTGGAAACACCATATATTTT.

The rearrangement uses TRBV12-3 or TRBV12-4 and TRBJ1-1; D remains unclear. Trimming removed 4 bases at V and 7 bases at J, with 10 bases between. This CDR3 spans 12 amino acids. CDR3 loop: CASSSRYGEAFF. Here the CDR3 DNA reads TGTGCCAGCAGTTCCCGTTACGGTGAAGCTTTCTTT.

There are a few counts of this clonotype. The chain links TRBV11-3 to TRBJ2-5, with D maybe TRBD2 (6 bases). Per the germline V gene, CDR1 is SGHNT and CDR2 is YENEEA. This CDR3 has 16 amino acids. Trimming removed 5 bases at V and 0 bases at J, with 16 bases between. Here the CDR3 DNA reads TGTGCCAGCAGCCTAGGGTTTCGCGGGGACCAAGAGACCCAGTACTTC. Translated: CASSLGFRGDQETQYF.

The genes are TRBV24-1 and TRBJ2-3; perhaps TRBD2 as D (7 bases). Germline CDR1 is KGHDR and CDR2 is SFDVKD. Trimming cost V 2 bases and J 6 bases, with 20 bases left between them. CDR3 length equals 17 residues. CDR3 amino acids: CATSDSPGGVYSDTQYF. The CDR3 nucleotides are TGTGCCACCAGTGATTCGCCGGGGGGCGTTTATTCGGATACGCAGTATTTT.

V gene TRBV27 combines with J gene TRBJ2-4; TRBD2 matches at 9 bases. The CDR3 spans 15 residues. The V gene's germline CDR1 is MNHEY and CDR2 SMNVEV (reference sequence). The V gene end was trimmed by 2 bases and the J gene end by 3 bases; junction bases not matched to a gene: 2. CDR3 sequence (DNA): TGTGCCAGCAGTTTAGCGGGGGGGGTCAAAAACATTCAGTACTTC. Encoded protein: CASSLAGGVKNIQYF.

This clonotype appeared a few times. This chain uses TRBV12-3 or TRBV12-4 with TRBJ2-1; possibly TRBD1 for D (6 bases). The V end lost 7 bases, the J end lost 7 bases, and 14 bases lay between the germline ends. There are 13 residues in the CDR3. CDR3 sequence: CASIPTGFNEQFF. The DNA of the CDR3 is TGTGCCAGCATACCCACAGGGTTTAATGAGCAGTTCTTC.

In this sample, this clonotype turned up a few times. This rearrangement joins TRBV11-2 to TRBJ1-2; a weak D match, TRBD1 (5 bases). V was pared by 2 bases and J by 6 bases, with 19 bases between. The germline CDR1 and CDR2 sequences are SGHAT and FQNNGV. This CDR3 has 16 residues. CDR3 amino acids: CASSLSGTRRSNGYTF. The CDR3 nucleotides read TGTGCCAGCAGCTTATCAGGGACGAGGCGGTCCAATGGCTACACCTTC.

This clonotype was picked up one time. The chain carries TRBV11-2 and TRBJ1-4, with no clear D. The length of the CDR3 is 15 residues. Germline V CDR1 and CDR2: SGHAT, FQNNGV. The V end was cut by 5 bases, the J end by 5 bases, with 15 bases between. CDR3 in amino acids: CASSPLWAQNEKLFF. CDR3 in DNA: TGTGCCAGCAGCCCCTTGTGGGCTCAAAATGAAAAACTGTTTTTT.

The chain links TRBV20-1 to TRBJ2-7; possibly TRBD1 for D (6 bases). V dropped 5 bases and J dropped 2 bases, with 10 bases sitting between them. Looked up from germline, CDR1 is DFQATT and CDR2 is SNEGSKA (reference sequence). The CDR3 runs 12 residues. CDR3 coding DNA: TGCAGTGCTCGGGACAAAGCCTACGAGCAGTACTTC. This sequence encodes CSARDKAYEQYF.

The chain employs TRBV7-2 and TRBJ2-7; D is unresolved. Trimming shortened V by 4 bases and J by 5 bases, and 9 bases separated the two germline ends. CDR1 is SGHTA, CDR2 FQGNSA, per germline. The CDR3 covers 12 residues. The DNA for the CDR3 is TGTGCCAGCAGCTCTCAGGCCCACGAGCAGTACTTC. Protein sequence: CASSSQAHEQYF.

This clonotype was seen more than once but under ten times. This chain links TRBV7-9 with TRBJ1-1, with 7 nucleotides matching TRBD1. Germline CDR1 and CDR2: SEHNR and FQNEAQ (reference sequence). The V segment lost 2 bases and the J segment 6 bases; nucleotides outside the gene matches: 6. The CDR3 is 14 amino acids. The CDR3 is CASSLLQGLSEAFF. The CDR3 bases are TGTGCCAGCAGCTTACTACAGGGGTTATCTGAAGCTTTCTTT.

This clonotype was detected a few times. CDR3 sequence: CASRRERSANYGYTF. The CDR3 DNA follows: TGTGCCAGCAGGAGGGAGCGGTCAGCTAACTATGGCTACACCTTC. The chain couples TRBV27 to TRBJ1-2; D gene ambiguous. There are 15 residues in the CDR3. Germline V gene lookup returns CDR1 MNHEY and CDR2 SMNVEV (reference sequence). V was clipped by 6 bases and J by 0 bases, with 14 bases between them.